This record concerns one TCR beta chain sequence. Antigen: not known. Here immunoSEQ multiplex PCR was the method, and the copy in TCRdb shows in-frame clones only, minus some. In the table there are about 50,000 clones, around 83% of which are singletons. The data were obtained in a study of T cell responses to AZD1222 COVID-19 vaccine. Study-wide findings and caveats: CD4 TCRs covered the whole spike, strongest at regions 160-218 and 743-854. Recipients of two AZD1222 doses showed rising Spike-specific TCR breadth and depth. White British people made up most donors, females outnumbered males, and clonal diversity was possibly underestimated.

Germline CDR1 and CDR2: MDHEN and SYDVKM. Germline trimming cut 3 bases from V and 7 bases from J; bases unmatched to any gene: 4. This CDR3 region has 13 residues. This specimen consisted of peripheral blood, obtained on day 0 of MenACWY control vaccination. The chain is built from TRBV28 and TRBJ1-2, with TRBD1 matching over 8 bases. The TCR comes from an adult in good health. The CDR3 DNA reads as TGTGCCAGCAGTTTTGTCAGGGGGCCTGGCTACACCTTC. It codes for CASSFVRGPGYTF.